This is a list of T cell receptor beta chains from one sample in a study of beta chain features in type 1 diabetes. TCRdb keeps only in-frame clones here, not all; method: immunoSEQ multiplex PCR. The sample includes around 240,000 clones, about 9.3% of them seen just once. Material for sequencing was naive CD4+ T cells from blood. The origin of the receptors is a woman aged 18-29 years in good health. The CDR3 runs from the conserved cysteine through the conserved F or W. A D gene is named only where the DNA matches it firmly. Clone size is given for some rows only: seen once, a few or many times, or a class if the clone is expanded.

TRBV5-4,TRBD2,NA,TRBJ2-2,15,CASSIAGVLAGELFF,TGTGCCAGCAGCATAGCGGGAGTATTGGCCGGGGAGCTGTTTTTT
TRBV21-1,NA,NA,TRBJ2-7,14,CASSNWDRLYEQYF,TGTGCCAGCAGCAACTGGGACAGGCTTTACGAGCAGTACTTC
TRBV5-4,NA,NA,TRBJ1-1,13,CASSFPGNTEAFF,TGTGCCAGCAGCTTTCCGGGTAACACTGAAGCTTTCTTT
TRBV9,TRBD2,NA,TRBJ2-3,14,CASSSPRGADTQYF,TGTGCCAGCAGCTCCCCGCGGGGGGCAGATACGCAGTATTTT
TRBV30,NA,few,TRBJ1-2,15,CAWISPPGTNYGYTF,TGTGCCTGGATTTCGCCCCCGGGGACTAACTATGGCTACACCTTC
TRBV9,TRBD2,NA,TRBJ2-3,13,CASGLAGIDTQYF,TGTGCCAGTGGTCTAGCGGGGATAGATACGCAGTATTTT
TRBV9,NA,NA,TRBJ1-1,13,CASSVDRNTEAFF,TGTGCCAGCAGCGTCGACAGGAACACTGAAGCTTTCTTT
TRBV18,TRBD1,few,TRBJ2-7,14,CASSPNRGTNEQYF,TGTGCCAGCTCACCAAACAGGGGTACGAACGAGCAGTACTTC
TRBV5-4,NA,many,TRBJ2-1,14,CASSLKLPSPEQFF,TGTGCCAGCAGCTTGAAACTACCGTCCCCCGAGCAGTTCTTC
TRBV5-4,NA,NA,TRBJ1-1,14,CASSLDSGNTEAFF,TGTGCCAGCAGCTTGGATTCGGGGAACACTGAAGCTTTCTTT
TRBV18,NA,few,TRBJ1-4,17,CASSPSPVAGVNEKLFF,TGTGCCAGCTCACCGTCCCCGGTAGCAGGGGTTAATGAAAAACTGTTTTTT
TRBV29-1,TRBD1,NA,TRBJ1-1,15,CSVELGKTGLGEAFF,TGCAGCGTTGAGTTAGGGAAGACAGGGCTAGGTGAAGCTTTCTTT
TRBV12-5,NA,few,TRBJ2-1,13,CASGSTGWNEQFF,TGTGCTAGTGGTTCGACAGGCTGGAATGAGCAGTTCTTC
TRBV12-5,NA,NA,TRBJ2-7,13,CASGFQGAYEQYF,TGTGCTAGTGGTTTTCAGGGTGCGTACGAGCAGTACTTC
TRBV19,TRBD2,NA,TRBJ2-6,16,CASTLAGGSGANVLTF,TGTGCCAGTACACTAGCGGGGGGCTCTGGGGCCAACGTCCTGACTTTC
TRBV4-2,TRBD2,few,TRBJ2-3,17,CASSQDGLAGWADTQYF,TGTGCCAGCAGCCAAGATGGACTAGCTGGGTGGGCAGATACGCAGTATTTT
TRBV5-1,TRBD2,few,TRBJ2-5,16,CASSLTSVMYQETQYF,TGCGCCAGCAGCTTGACTAGCGTTATGTACCAAGAGACCCAGTACTTC
TRBV5-1,TRBD1,few,TRBJ2-2,15,CASSTGQGDTGELFF,TGCGCCAGCAGCACGGGACAGGGAGACACCGGGGAGCTGTTTTTT
TRBV10-2,TRBD1,NA,TRBJ1-5,15,CASSPGQGVNQPQHF,TGCGCCAGCAGTCCGGGACAGGGGGTCAATCAGCCCCAGCATTTT
TRBV15,NA,NA,TRBJ2-3,14,CATSRDSNTDTQYF,TGTGCCACCAGCAGGGACAGCAACACAGATACGCAGTATTTT
TRBV27,TRBD2,few,TRBJ2-5,16,CASSFRLAGGQETQYF,TGTGCCAGCAGTTTTCGGCTAGCGGGAGGTCAAGAGACCCAGTACTTC
TRBV19,TRBD1,few,TRBJ1-5,14,CASTPRDRKGPQHF,TGTGCCAGTACCCCCCGGGACAGGAAAGGGCCCCAGCATTTT
TRBV30,TRBD1,few,TRBJ2-7,14,CALHKTGKAYEQYF,TGTGCCTTACACAAGACAGGGAAAGCCTACGAGCAGTACTTC